The rows below give T cell receptor beta chains drawn from one sample of a study of blood T cell repertoires in COVID-19. Sequencing was performed with immunoSEQ multiplex PCR; in TCRdb, only in-frame clones are kept and a portion is missing. This repertoire shows about 26,000 clones, approximately 79% found once; its top ten account for more than 1.5%. The sample comprised peripheral blood. The receptors here all came from an elderly man with active or convalescent COVID-19. Each CDR3 is given with its conserved first and last residue. The D gene is left open where the match is weak. Clone size is stated in some rows and not others, as once, few, many or a class when expanded.

D gene,clone size,V gene,J gene,CDR3 protein,CDR3 DNA
.,few,TRBV19,TRBJ2-1,CASSSRAEQFF,TGTGCCAGTAGTAGCAGGGCTGAGCAGTTCTTC
TRBD1,.,TRBV7-6,TRBJ2-6,CASSLGPGGSGANVLTF,TGTGCCAGCAGCTTAGGGCCAGGGGGCTCTGGGGCCAACGTCCTGACTTTC
TRBD2,few,TRBV5-4,TRBJ2-1,CASSWALAGGPYNEQFF,TGTGCCAGCAGCTGGGCTTTAGCGGGGGGGCCCTACAATGAGCAGTTCTTC
.,few,TRBV4-1,TRBJ1-2,CASSPDGGTYGYTF,TGCGCCAGCAGCCCCGACGGGGGGACCTATGGCTACACCTTC
TRBD1,.,TRBV6-5,TRBJ2-5,CASSYRGLGMTQYF,TGTGCCAGCAGTTACAGGGGGCTGGGTATGACCCAGTACTTC
.,.,TRBV3-1/TRBV3-2,TRBJ2-1,CASSQDTLSLANEQFF,TGTGCCAGCAGCCAGGACACACTTTCACTAGCCAATGAGCAGTTCTTC
.,.,TRBV7-9,TRBJ1-4,CASSSHGGEKLFF,TGTGCCAGCAGCTCCCATGGCGGCGAAAAACTGTTTTTT
TRBD1,.,TRBV20-1,TRBJ2-5,CSASRPGTGEETQYF,TGCAGTGCTAGTAGGCCTGGGACAGGGGAAGAGACCCAGTACTTC
.,once,TRBV19,TRBJ2-5,CASSIGTQPQETQYF,TGTGCCAGTAGTATAGGGACTCAACCGCAAGAGACCCAGTACTTC
TRBD1,few,TRBV6-6,TRBJ1-5,CASSRQGSVNQPQHF,TGTGCCAGCAGTCGACAGGGATCCGTCAATCAGCCCCAGCATTTT
TRBD1,.,TRBV7-3,TRBJ2-2,CASSLQGARELFF,TGTGCCAGCAGCCTCCAGGGGGCCCGGGAGCTGTTTTTT
.,.,TRBV5-5,TRBJ1-2,CASSLRNYGYTF,TGTGCCAGCAGCTTGCGGAACTATGGCTACACCTTC
.,.,TRBV6-2/TRBV6-3,TRBJ2-1,CASSYVGRSYNEQFF,TGTGCCAGCAGTTACGTCGGGAGATCTTACAATGAGCAGTTCTTC
TRBD2,.,TRBV3-1/TRBV3-2,TRBJ2-1,CASSPSGRAENEQFF,TGTGCCAGCAGCCCTAGCGGGAGGGCCGAAAATGAGCAGTTCTTC
.,.,TRBV19,TRBJ1-6,CASSTAQLNSPLHF,TGTGCCAGTAGTACAGCACAGCTAAATTCACCCCTCCACTTT
TRBD2,.,TRBV7-9,TRBJ2-3,CASSPSGRVDTQYF,TGTGCCAGCAGCCCTAGCGGGAGGGTAGATACGCAGTATTTT
.,.,TRBV15,TRBJ1-1,CATSRDLTGITEAFF,TGTGCCACCAGCAGAGATCTTACAGGGATCACTGAAGCTTTCTTT
TRBD1,.,TRBV4-1,TRBJ2-1,CASSRMGQNYNEQFF,TGCGCCAGCAGCCGCATGGGACAGAACTACAATGAGCAGTTCTTC
TRBD2,.,TRBV4-2,TRBJ2-3,CASSRNGATSGTDTQYF,TGTGCCAGCAGCCGAAACGGGGCGACTAGCGGCACAGATACGCAGTATTTT
TRBD1,few,TRBV18,TRBJ1-2,CASSPPPGTEANYGYTF,TGTGCCAGCTCACCCCCCCCCGGGACAGAAGCTAACTATGGCTACACCTTC
.,.,TRBV5-1,TRBJ2-5,CASSLATSTIGETQYF,TGCGCCAGCAGCTTGGCCACTAGTACTATCGGCGAGACCCAGTACTTC
TRBD2,once,TRBV6-2/TRBV6-3,TRBJ2-3,CASSRSGGGTSTDTQYF,TGTGCCAGCAGCCGTAGCGGGGGGGGAACTAGCACAGATACGCAGTATTTT
TRBD1,few,TRBV5-1,TRBJ1-1,CASSSGGRTGAFF,TGCGCCAGCAGCTCAGGGGGCAGGACGGGAGCTTTCTTT
TRBD2,.,TRBV3-1/TRBV3-2,TRBJ2-3,CASSQVFGGSGATSTDTQYF,TGTGCCAGCAGCCAAGTTTTTGGGGGTAGCGGGGCAACTAGCACAGATACGCAGTATTTT
TRBD1,few,TRBV6-5,TRBJ1-6,CASSLTGGDNSPLHF,TGTGCCAGCAGCTTAACAGGGGGAGATAATTCACCCCTCCACTTT
.,.,TRBV28,TRBJ2-5,CASRTPSGGLKETQYF,TGTGCCAGCAGAACCCCATCAGGGGGGCTGAAAGAGACCCAGTACTTC
TRBD2,.,TRBV4-1,TRBJ2-7,CASSLGASGSYEQYF,TGCGCCAGCAGCCTAGGGGCCAGCGGGAGTTACGAGCAGTACTTC
.,.,TRBV5-1,TRBJ2-7,CASSLGSLDEQYF,TGCGCCAGCAGCTTGGGGAGTCTCGACGAGCAGTACTTC
TRBD2,.,TRBV3-1/TRBV3-2,TRBJ2-3,CASSSRTSGSLPDTQYF,TGTGCCAGCAGCTCTAGGACTAGCGGGAGCCTTCCAGATACGCAGTATTTT